This T cell receptor beta chain is drawn from a study of T cell changes during pregnancy in multiple sclerosis. Generated by immunoSEQ multiplex PCR, the TCRdb table keeps only in-frame clones and is missing some. The sample includes 25,000 to 40,000 clones, about 88% seen only once; the top ten take approximately 6.5%. Germline CDR1 and CDR2: SEHNR and FQNEAQ (reference sequence). The CDR3 runs 13 residues. Trimming took off 5 bases at V and 1 base at J, with 8 bases between the two ends. This chain connects TRBV7-9 to TRBJ2-5; D uncertain. This receptor was identified in a female donor with multiple sclerosis, enrolled in a pregnancy study. This specimen was CD8+ T cells from peripheral blood mononuclear cells, taken in the second trimester of pregnancy. The CDR3 DNA reads TGTGCCAGCAGCGCCCGCGTCCAAGAGACCCAGTACTTC. It translates to CASSARVQETQYF.